A selection of T cell receptor beta chains follows, all from one sample in a study of spatial heterogeneity in lung cancer. Each CDR3 protein gets one entry after TCRdb re-called the 5' RACE reads with MiXCR. The sample lists several thousand distinct CDR3 sequences, roughly a tenth occurring once. The sample here was lung tumor tissue, taken at surgery. The receptors derive from a male donor with early-stage non-small cell lung cancer. CDR3s leave out the opening cysteine and the closing phenylalanine or tryptophan. D genes are given only for firm matches.

d_call: -; v_call: TRBV29-1; cdr3_aa: SAYANSDRLGLSYEQY
d_call: -; v_call: TRBV7-2; cdr3_aa: ASSWTESTDTQY
d_call: TRBD1; v_call: TRBV28; cdr3_aa: ASSNRGGEAF
d_call: -; v_call: TRBV3-2; cdr3_aa: ASSQDGCIGAPQPQH
d_call: -; v_call: TRBV20-1; cdr3_aa: SARGYGEGLTTNEKLF
d_call: -; v_call: TRBV6-2/TRBV6-3; cdr3_aa: ASSRPYRSEGSSYEQY
d_call: -; v_call: TRBV3-2; cdr3_aa: ASSPGQGRADTGELF
d_call: -; v_call: TRBV4-3; cdr3_aa: ASSQSSLRDTQY
d_call: TRBD1; v_call: TRBV6-1; cdr3_aa: ASRARTGGNQPQH
d_call: -; v_call: TRBV29-1; cdr3_aa: SAGQSGRDTEAF
d_call: -; v_call: TRBV7-4; cdr3_aa: ASRLARGGPQH
d_call: -; v_call: TRBV20-1; cdr3_aa: SARFRSADTQY
d_call: -; v_call: TRBV20-1; cdr3_aa: SATSNYGYT
d_call: -; v_call: TRBV5-1; cdr3_aa: ASSTGQPTDTQY
d_call: -; v_call: TRBV11-2; cdr3_aa: ASSLVGGPLSTGQF
d_call: -; v_call: TRBV27; cdr3_aa: ASSFIGETQY
d_call: -; v_call: TRBV7-9; cdr3_aa: ASSLAGTPGNQPQH
d_call: TRBD2; v_call: TRBV20-1; cdr3_aa: SAGPSGSDEQY
d_call: -; v_call: TRBV30; cdr3_aa: AWSRTISEQF
d_call: TRBD1; v_call: TRBV10-3; cdr3_aa: AISVDRAPGQPQH
d_call: TRBD2; v_call: TRBV27; cdr3_aa: ASSSDLAGLGNEQF
d_call: TRBD2; v_call: TRBV11-2; cdr3_aa: ASSLGGDPTYNEQF
d_call: TRBD2; v_call: TRBV4-3; cdr3_aa: ASSQLAGGTDTQY
d_call: -; v_call: TRBV6-6; cdr3_aa: ASTSGAQGPQH
d_call: -; v_call: TRBV4-3; cdr3_aa: ASSRFQGSQETQY
d_call: -; v_call: TRBV7-2; cdr3_aa: ASTKWYRDNEQF
d_call: -; v_call: TRBV28; cdr3_aa: ASSLSNPDSDTQY
d_call: TRBD1; v_call: TRBV29-1; cdr3_aa: SVEVWDSAYNEQF
d_call: TRBD2; v_call: TRBV5-1; cdr3_aa: ASSLAITSGSARETQY
d_call: -; v_call: TRBV6-5; cdr3_aa: ASSARLSNQPQH
d_call: -; v_call: TRBV20-1; cdr3_aa: SARSGATGTGTLH
d_call: TRBD2; v_call: TRBV12-3/TRBV12-4; cdr3_aa: ASRLGGGQDIQY
d_call: TRBD1; v_call: TRBV11-3; cdr3_aa: ASRKQGAIGELF
d_call: -; v_call: TRBV7-9; cdr3_aa: ASSRVASNTDTQY
d_call: -; v_call: TRBV7-2; cdr3_aa: ASSLGAFTDTQY
d_call: -; v_call: TRBV10-3; cdr3_aa: AISESVDNDSPLH
d_call: -; v_call: TRBV5-6; cdr3_aa: ASSFTTGVRRYT
d_call: TRBD2; v_call: TRBV20-1; cdr3_aa: RAAGIDEQF
d_call: -; v_call: TRBV5-1; cdr3_aa: ASSLLGRNEQY
d_call: TRBD2; v_call: TRBV14; cdr3_aa: ASSQRLTGGEQY
d_call: -; v_call: TRBV18; cdr3_aa: ASSPRDGAAEAF
d_call: -; v_call: TRBV7-2; cdr3_aa: ASSLGVPSYEQY
d_call: TRBD2; v_call: TRBV20-1; cdr3_aa: SAKSGIRVNVLT
d_call: TRBD2; v_call: TRBV20-1; cdr3_aa: SARDEGLAGGSLWLYEQY
d_call: -; v_call: TRBV7-9; cdr3_aa: ASSGSPYEQY
d_call: TRBD2; v_call: TRBV7-3; cdr3_aa: ASRASGSSYEQY
d_call: TRBD1; v_call: TRBV30; cdr3_aa: AWSVLGTGLSQPQH
d_call: -; v_call: TRBV20-1; cdr3_aa: SARERASTDTQY
d_call: -; v_call: TRBV18; cdr3_aa: ASSMELNEKLF
d_call: -; v_call: TRBV6-5; cdr3_aa: ASRRTANMNTEAF
d_call: TRBD2; v_call: TRBV20-1; cdr3_aa: SARSWGSGTSDTQY
d_call: -; v_call: TRBV5-1; cdr3_aa: ASSLASSYNEQF
d_call: -; v_call: TRBV12-3/TRBV12-4; cdr3_aa: ASSFGQSYSNQPQH
d_call: -; v_call: TRBV10-3; cdr3_aa: AISESLEGLMNEQF
d_call: -; v_call: TRBV12-3/TRBV12-4; cdr3_aa: ASSPLGYEQY
d_call: TRBD2; v_call: TRBV20-1; cdr3_aa: SASPGLGEETQY
d_call: -; v_call: TRBV7-2; cdr3_aa: ASRIGAVGTEAF
d_call: -; v_call: TRBV10-1; cdr3_aa: ASSAGQNYEQY
d_call: -; v_call: TRBV4-2; cdr3_aa: ASSQDAGRTDTQY